A single sample gave rise to the 21 T cell receptor beta chains below, sequenced in a study of T cell repertoires in cytomegalovirus infection. TCRdb called the reads again in MiXCR, with one record for every CDR3 protein. The sample contains some 300,000 distinct CDR3 sequences, roughly 15% of which appear only once. The material sequenced was PBMCs. The receptors were gathered from a human donor in good health (CMV status not recorded). Some clones in this sample may be carry-over from other donors' samples.

This chain uses TRBV6-5 with TRBJ1-5; D gene uncertain. The CDR3 extends over 13 amino acids. The germline V gene encodes CDR1 MNHEY and CDR2 SVGAGI. The germline V and J ends were trimmed by 6 bases and 5 bases, with 11 bases remaining between them. The CDR3 nucleotides are TGTGCCAGCAGCCTCTATGGGGATCAGCCCCAGCATTTT. The encoded protein is CASSLYGDQPQHF.

This clonotype appeared many times. The genes are TRBV2 and TRBJ2-4, with D unresolved. The V gene lost 0 bases and the J gene lost 1 base, with 4 bases spanning the gap. This CDR3 region has 14 residues. Germline V CDR1 and CDR2: SNHLY, FYNNEI. CDR3 sequence: CASSEARAKNIQYF. The CDR3 DNA reads as TGTGCCAGCAGTGAAGCGCGGGCCAAAAACATTCAGTACTTC.

The V and J genes are TRBV2 and TRBJ1-2; the D is unclear. CDR3 length equals 12 residues. Germline lookup yields CDR1 SNHLY and CDR2 FYNNEI. Trimming pared 1 base from V and 8 bases from J, leaving 8 bases between. The CDR3 sequence is CASSEEFGGYTF. In DNA, the CDR3 is TGTGCCAGCAGTGAAGAGTTCGGCGGCTACACCTTC. Together with reference TRBV2 and TRBJ1-2, the CDR3 gives the full variable domain: EPEVTQTPSHQVTQMGQEVILRCVPISNHLYFYWYRQILGQKVEFLVSFYNNEISEKSEIFDDQFSVERPDGSNFTLKIRSTKLEDSAMYFCASSEEFGGYTFGSGTRLTVV.

The V gene is TRBV19, the J gene TRBJ1-1, with TRBD1 as a possible D gene (5 bases). V lost 3 bases, J lost 2 bases, and 19 bases lay in between. The CDR3 consists of 17 residues. Germline CDR1 and CDR2: LNHDA and SQIVND (reference sequence). CDR3: CASSIFRGPLLNTEAFF. For the CDR3, the DNA is TGTGCCAGTAGTATCTTTCGGGGACCGTTACTAAACACTGAAGCTTTCTTT. Complete variable domain (other parts from reference TRBV19 and TRBJ1-1): DGGITQSPKYLFRKEGQNVTLSCEQNLNHDAMYWYRQDPGQGLRLIYYSQIVNDFQKGDIAEGYSVSREKKESFPLTVTSAQKNPTAFYLCASSIFRGPLLNTEAFFGQGTRLTVV.

The chain has TRBV20-1 and TRBJ2-7; 7 bases are a match to TRBD2. Germline trimming cut 1 base from V and 3 bases from J; bases unmatched to any gene: 3. The CDR3 loop spans 13 amino acids. The germline CDR1 and CDR2 sequences are DFQATT and SNEGSKA (reference sequence). As DNA, the CDR3 is TGCAGTGCTAGAGGACAGCGGGACTACGAGCAGTACTTC. As protein: CSARGQRDYEQYF.

A single count supports this clonotype. The rearrangement links TRBV3-1 to TRBJ1-5; D gene unclear. V lost 2 bases, J lost 0 bases, and 8 bases lay in between. The CDR3 sequence is 15 residues long. Germline V gives CDR1 LGHDT, CDR2 YNNKEL (reference sequence). The CDR3 sequence: CASSQIYDSNQPQHF. CDR3 sequence (DNA): TGTGCCAGCAGCCAAATCTACGATAGCAATCAGCCCCAGCATTTT.

This clonotype was seen ten or more times. The rearrangement uses TRBV7-2 and TRBJ2-3; TRBD1 is a possible D gene (6 bases). This CDR3 has 16 residues. Trimming stripped 1 base from V and 0 bases from J, with 11 bases between. CDR1 is SGHTA, CDR2 FQGNSA, per germline. CDR3 bases: TGTGCCAGCAGCTTAGTCGACAGGATTAGCACAGATACGCAGTATTTT. Translation gives CASSLVDRISTDTQYF.

As concerns this clonotype: A much larger clone differs by one base, so this may be a read error. The final CDR3 position lacks the conserved phenylalanine or tryptophan, pointing to a likely read error. The DNA is left out, because the CDR3 cannot be placed on it with certainty; the CDR3 is given as TCRdb lists it. This chain connects TRBV5-4 to TRBJ1-1; the DNA was not compared with TRBD1, the D call given in the table. The CDR3 spans 14 amino acids, including both terminal residues. Germline values: CDR1 SGHNT, CDR2 YYREEE (reference sequence). The chain's CDR3 is CASSLEGGTGGPPS.

This chain links TRBV7-9 with TRBJ2-7; tentative D call: TRBD1 (5 bases). Germline assignment: CDR1 SEHNR and CDR2 FQNEAQ (reference sequence). The V gene lost 1 base and the J gene lost 4 bases, with 8 bases spanning the gap. CDR3 length: 13 amino acids. The CDR3 coding sequence is TGTGCCAGCAGCTTAGGGACAAAATACGAGCAGTACTTC. Its translation is CASSLGTKYEQYF. Full variable domain (rest looked up from reference TRBV7-9 and TRBJ2-7): DTGVSQNPRHKITKRGQNVTFRCDPISEHNRLYWYRQTLGQGPEFLTYFQNEAQLEKSRLLSDRFSAERPKGSFSTLEIQRTEQGDSAMYLCASSLGTKYEQYFGPGTRLTVT.

This chain joins TRBV4-1 and TRBJ2-5, with TRBD2 as a possible D gene (5 bases). Trimming removed 2 bases from V and 3 bases from J, with 19 bases in between. The length of the CDR3 is 17 residues. Per germline, CDR1 MGHRA and CDR2 YSYEKL. As DNA, the CDR3 is TGCGCCAGCAGCCAATTTGAACTAGTCGACCTCAAAGAGACCCAGTACTTC. As protein: CASSQFELVDLKETQYF.

This clonotype was detected a few times. The chain carries TRBV7-4 and TRBJ1-2, with 9 bases aligning to TRBD1. V lost 7 bases and J lost 5; bases outside the gene matches: 8. CDR1 is SGHVT and CDR2 is SQSDAQ in the germline V gene. The CDR3 totals 14 residues. For the CDR3, the DNA is TGTGCCAGCAAAGAAGGACAGGGGTCTTATGGCTACACCTTC. Translating it yields CASKEGQGSYGYTF.

A word on this clonotype: A read error may account for a junction end that differs from germline. The chain combines TRBV4-1 with TRBJ2-1; 7 nucleotides line up with TRBD2. The germline CDR1 and CDR2 sequences are MGHRA and YSYEKL. The CDR3 totals 18 residues. The CDR3 DNA sequence: TGTGCCAGCAGCCAAGATCGGGTAGAAGCGGGGCGTTACAATGAGCAGTTCTTC. Its translation: CASSQDRVEAGRYNEQFF.

In this sample, this clonotype turned up many times. This chain joins TRBV29-1 and TRBJ1-2; the match to TRBD1 covers 9 bases. V lost 7 bases, J lost 7 bases, and 13 bases stayed unmatched. This CDR3 is 14 amino acids long. CDR1 and CDR2 (germline): SQVTM, ANQGSEA. CDR3 protein: CSATAPGQGSGYTF. Written as DNA, the CDR3 is TGCAGCGCCACGGCCCCTGGACAGGGGAGTGGCTACACCTTC.

This clonotype was detected ten times or more. The V gene is TRBV28, the J gene TRBJ2-7, with D perhaps assigned TRBD1 or TRBD2 (5 bases each). The CDR3 contains 13 residues. Germline values: CDR1 MDHEN, CDR2 SYDVKM. The V end lost 6 bases, the J end lost 6 bases, and 15 bases lay between the germline ends. The CDR3 protein is CASSSPGDGEQYF. The CDR3 DNA sequence: TGTGCCAGCAGCTCCCCTGGGGACGGCGAGCAGTACTTC.

This clonotype was counted ten times or more. The V call is TRBV6-2 or TRBV6-3, the J call TRBJ2-5; a weak D match, TRBD2 (6 bases). With 0 bases removed from V and 2 bases from J, the gap between germline ends came to 16 bases. The CDR3 sequence is 17 residues long. Germline CDR1 is MNHEY and CDR2 is SVGEGT. CDR3 amino acids: CASSYSGKTREQETQYF. CDR3 nucleotide sequence: TGTGCCAGCAGTTACTCGGGGAAGACGCGGGAACAAGAGACCCAGTACTTC.

The gene calls are TRBV7-9 and TRBJ1-4; D may be TRBD1 (5 bases). Looked up from germline, CDR1 is SEHNR and CDR2 is FQNEAQ (reference sequence). The CDR3 runs 14 residues. V dropped 7 bases and J dropped 5 bases, with 14 bases sitting between them. CDR3 bases: TGTGCCAGCACCCGGCCGGGGCCCAATGAAAAACTGTTTTTT. The encoded protein is CASTRPGPNEKLFF.

This chain joins TRBV2 and TRBJ2-2; D tentatively fits TRBD1 or TRBD2 (6 bases each). Trimming took 11 bases from V and 4 from J, leaving 11 bases between them. This CDR3 is built from 12 residues. The germline CDR1 and CDR2 sequences are SNHLY and FYNNEI. The CDR3 region is CASPGATGELFF. The CDR3 DNA reads as TGTGCCTCCCCGGGGGCCACCGGGGAGCTGTTTTTT.

V usage is TRBV6-1 and J usage is TRBJ1-5; TRBD1 matches at 8 bases. Trimming at V came to 6 bases and at J to 6 bases, leaving 10 bases not matched to a gene. The CDR3 has 15 residues. CDR1 MNHNS and CDR2 SASEGT come from the germline V gene. CDR3 in DNA: TGTGCCAGCAGCCTTAATCAGGGGGCAGGTCAGCCCCAGCATTTT. Translation: CASSLNQGAGQPQHF.

This clonotype occurred a few times. V and J are TRBV15 and TRBJ2-3; 7 positions match TRBD1. The CDR3 spans 15 residues. Germline trimming cut 7 bases from V and 4 bases from J; bases unmatched to any gene: 11. Germline values: CDR1 LNHNV, CDR2 YYDKDF (reference sequence). CDR3 region: CATTKGTELPDTQYF. The CDR3 DNA reads TGTGCCACCACGAAAGGGACAGAACTCCCAGATACGCAGTATTTT.

This clonotype was seen a few times. The CDR3, as DNA: TGCAGTGCTGACAGGGGTACGGGCAATCAGCCCCAGCATTTT. This sequence encodes CSADRGTGNQPQHF. V usage is TRBV20-1 and J usage is TRBJ1-5; 8 bases map to TRBD1. With 5 bases clipped from V and 2 bases from J, the junction kept 5 bases outside the gene matches. Looked up from germline, CDR1 is DFQATT and CDR2 is SNEGSKA (reference sequence). The CDR3 is 14 amino acids.

As concerns this clonotype: A much larger clone is a single base away; this may be a read error. The gene calls are TRBV7-2 and TRBJ1-1; maybe TRBD1 (5 bases). There are 15 residues in the CDR3. Looked up from germline, CDR1 is SGHTA and CDR2 is FQGNSA. The CDR3 sequence: CASLLMGPGVGEVFF. The CDR3 DNA sequence: TGTGCCAGCCTCCTAATGGGCCCGGGGGTCGGTGAAGTTTTCTTT.